The rows below give T cell receptor beta chains drawn from one sample of a study of regulatory T cells in long-lasting Graves disease. TCRdb independently ran MiXCR on the multiplex PCR reads; one entry per CDR3 protein. Of about 530,000 distinct CDR3 sequences listed, 16% are singletons. Separately, the same data were catalogued under a study of T cells in Graves' hyperthyroidism and ophthalmopathy.

The source was peripheral blood mononuclear cells (PBMCs), collected at new diagnosis, from a patient treated with antithyroid drugs. These receptor sequences come from a woman aged 35-65 years with Graves disease. Each CDR3 is given with its conserved first and last residue. The D gene is left open where the match is weak. Rows give clone size only sometimes, using once, few, many, or a class for an expanded clone.

CDR3 DNA | CDR3 protein | clone size | V gene | D gene | J gene
TGCAGCGTTGATGACAGCTATGGCTACACCTTC | CSVDDSYGYTF | many | TRBV29-1 | . | TRBJ1-2
TGTGCCTGGAGTCGTACAGGGGCCCTTGGGAACACCGGGGAGCTGTTTTTT | CAWSRTGALGNTGELFF | many | TRBV30 | TRBD1 | TRBJ2-2
TGTGCCAGCAGCTCCCGGGTCGGACAGGGTAAATACGAGCAGTACTTC | CASSSRVGQGKYEQYF | many | TRBV11-2 | TRBD1 | TRBJ2-7
TGTGCCATCAGATGGGGACAGGGGGCGCGTACTGAAGCTTTCTTT | CAIRWGQGARTEAFF | few | TRBV10-3 | TRBD1 | TRBJ1-1
TGTGCCAGTAGTCCAGAGACGGGGGGGGGCACTGAAGCTTTCTTT | CASSPETGGGTEAFF | many | TRBV19 | . | TRBJ1-1
TGTGCCAGCACAACTAGGGGCGGTAACACTGAAGCTTTCTTT | CASTTRGGNTEAFF | . | TRBV12-3/TRBV12-4 | . | TRBJ1-1
TGTGCCAGCAGTTCGAGGACAGGGGGCACTGAAGCTTTCTTT | CASSSRTGGTEAFF | many | TRBV27 | TRBD1 | TRBJ1-1
TGTGCCAGCAGTTACTCTGCGGGTTCGACCTACGAGCAGTACTTC | CASSYSAGSTYEQYF | few | TRBV6-2/TRBV6-3 | . | TRBJ2-7
TGTGCCATCAGATTTGCAACTAATGAAAAACTGTTTTTT | CAIRFATNEKLFF | many | TRBV10-3 | . | TRBJ1-4
TGTGCCAGCAGCTTGGTGGCTAGCGGGGGCCGAGTCTACAATGAGCAGTTCTTC | CASSLVASGGRVYNEQFF | few | TRBV5-4 | TRBD2 | TRBJ2-1
TGTGCCATCAGTACTCCCCCGACGGAGACTGGCTACACCTTC | CAISTPPTETGYTF | . | TRBV10-3 | . | TRBJ1-2
TGTGCCATCAAGCCCAGTAGATACACCGGGGAGCTGTTTTTT | CAIKPSRYTGELFF | few | TRBV10-3 | . | TRBJ2-2
TGTGCCAGCAGTTTAGGGGTGGGGGGGTCGGACTTC | CASSLGVGGSDF | . | TRBV12-3/TRBV12-4 | TRBD2 | TRBJ2-7
TGTGCCAGCAGAGACCGGGACAGGGAATATATTAGCTCCTACGAGCAGTACTTC | CASRDRDREYISSYEQYF | many | TRBV2 | TRBD1 | TRBJ2-7
TGCGCCAGCAGCTTGGAGCCTAGCGGGGGACCAGATACGCAGTATTTT | CASSLEPSGGPDTQYF | many | TRBV5-1 | TRBD2 | TRBJ2-3
TGTGCCTTGCAGGGAGGACGGACTGAAGCTTTCTTT | CALQGGRTEAFF | . | TRBV30 | . | TRBJ1-1
TGTGCCAGCAGTGAAGCCGTCAAGGGGGGCACAGATACACAGTATTTT | CASSEAVKGGTDTQYF | . | TRBV6-1 | . | TRBJ2-3
TGTGCCAGCAGTTTAGGGTCAGCTAACACTGAAGCTTTCTTT | CASSLGSANTEAFF | many | TRBV5-1 | . | TRBJ1-1
TGTGCCAGCAGCCAGACTAGCGGGGGGAGTGAGCAGTTCTTC | CASSQTSGGSEQFF | few | TRBV6-1 | TRBD2 | TRBJ2-1
TGCAGTGCTAGGGGGGGGGCCTACGAGCAGTACTTC | CSARGGAYEQYF | many | TRBV20-1 | TRBD2 | TRBJ2-7
TGCAGCGCCTTAACCGGGACAGGGTCTTGGAATGAGCAGTTCTTC | CSALTGTGSWNEQFF | . | TRBV29-1 | TRBD1 | TRBJ2-1
TGTGCCAGCAACCGAGCCTCTCCACCCCTCCACTTT | CASNRASPPLHF | many | TRBV6-1 | . | TRBJ1-6